These T cell receptor beta chains were read from a single sample in a study of cytomegalovirus exposure and HLA in healthy donors. This table comes from immunoSEQ multiplex PCR, and its TCRdb copy is limited to in-frame clones, with some not included. The sample gives fewer than 250,000 clones, about 80% of which show up once; roughly a tenth is in the top ten. The sequencing input was PBMCs. The receptor source for this set is a woman aged 50 to 60 in good health and CMV-seropositive. The conserved cysteine and the conserved F or W are not part of the CDR3 here.

V gene	J gene	CDR3 protein
TRBV30	TRBJ2-3	AWAGAGGLRTSTDTQY
TRBV5-1	TRBJ1-4	ASSLVPGQLRHFATNEKLF
TRBV6-1	TRBJ2-7	ASSEGGDGPYEQY
TRBV19	TRBJ2-7	ASSHHSQQGGEQY
TRBV18	TRBJ1-4	ASSPGANEKLF
TRBV4-3	TRBJ2-5	ASSQDLLGETQY
TRBV5-1	TRBJ1-2	ASSSQSYGYT
TRBV5-4	TRBJ1-2	ASSLWDIGHGYT
TRBV7-9	TRBJ1-6	ASSTQGFLAGSPLH
TRBV6-5	TRBJ2-2	ASSYGGLQNTGELF
TRBV28	TRBJ2-5	ASRETGATGLVFLGTQY
TRBV2	TRBJ2-5	ASSASRGTTRETQY
TRBV7-7	.	ASSPRQGSYEQY
TRBV6-5	TRBJ1-6	ASSLLTAGNSPLH
TRBV28	TRBJ2-2	ASSPSFVGNTGELF
TRBV6-6	TRBJ1-4	ASSSRVGTSEKLF
TRBV4-2	TRBJ1-5	ASSQEGQVGQPQH
TRBV5-1	TRBJ2-3	ASRPTTSTDTQY
TRBV7-3	TRBJ1-4	ASSLERGLEEKLF
TRBV18	TRBJ2-7	ASSPPFADRDEQY
TRBV10-1	TRBJ2-7	ASSSGQGSYEQY
TRBV6-6	TRBJ1-1	ASRGRESTEAF
TRBV19	TRBJ2-3	ASSTGLAGGRTDTQY
TRBV19	TRBJ2-3	ASSQRRGASTDTQY
TRBV11-2	TRBJ2-5	ASSPGQSSETQY
TRBV9	TRBJ1-5	ASSVFQVPDYSNQPQH
TRBV19	TRBJ2-5	ASKGWGGQEAQY
TRBV13	TRBJ1-2	ASSSSDTNYGYT
TRBV7-3	TRBJ1-1	ASSSTGGVTEAF
TRBV4-1	TRBJ1-4	ASSRGNWEKLF
TRBV27	TRBJ2-6	ASSGSGVSGANVLT
TRBV5-1	TRBJ2-3	ASSGGLAGGPLRTDTQY
TRBV7-2	TRBJ2-3	ASSQQGALRPTQY
TRBV5-5	TRBJ1-1	ASSLFGENTEAF
TRBV5-4	TRBJ1-6	ASSLARGTPLH
TRBV27	TRBJ1-2	ASSLGSNYGYT
TRBV12-5	TRBJ1-1	ASGITGGGATEAF
TRBV10-3	TRBJ2-7	AISDRGAVGEQY
TRBV7-9	TRBJ1-3	ASRPGGGNTIY
TRBV7-2	TRBJ2-7	ASSLVAAGGWQY
TRBV7-9	TRBJ1-4	ASSLVRGDEKLF
TRBV6-5	TRBJ2-3	ASTDDRKGTDTQY
TRBV29-1	TRBJ1-1	SVEGEGTGYEAF